One sample yielded the 24 T cell receptor beta chains listed below, sequenced in a study of T cell repertoires in ileal Crohn's disease. The protocol was immunoSEQ multiplex PCR, while the TCRdb copy is restricted to in-frame clones and leaves out a portion. The table includes more than 11,000 clones, less than 90% detected once. Material for sequencing was ileal tissue. The receptors were gathered from an adult with Crohn's disease.

V and J are TRBV7-2 and TRBJ2-1; 10 nucleotides line up with TRBD2. The CDR3 is 14 residues long. Germline values: CDR1 SGHTA, CDR2 FQGNSA. V gave up 5 bases and J gave up 8 bases; unmatched junction bases: 6. As DNA, the CDR3 is TGTGCCAGCAGCCGAACACTAGCGGGATATGAGCAGTTCTTC. Translated, it gives CASSRTLAGYEQFF.

The chain carries TRBV6-5 and TRBJ2-2; 7 nucleotides match TRBD1. V dropped 8 bases and J dropped 3; count of bases not matched to a gene: 9. This CDR3 has 15 amino acids. Germline V gives CDR1 MNHEY, CDR2 SVGAGI. CDR3 nucleotide sequence: TGTGCCAGCGGGAGACAGGGCCTTTACACCGGGGAGCTGTTTTTT. Residues: CASGRQGLYTGELFF.

This chain's CDR3 is CASSLGTGDEQYF. The CDR3 DNA is TGCGCCAGCAGCTTGGGGACAGGGGACGAGCAGTACTTC. V gene TRBV5-1 combines with J gene TRBJ2-7, with 9 bases aligning to TRBD1. The V and J ends lost 0 bases and 5 bases, in that order; junction bases with no gene match: 0. The V gene's germline CDR1 is SGHRS and CDR2 YFSETQ. The CDR3 has 13 residues.

This chain uses TRBV10-3 with TRBJ2-2, with 12 bases lining up with TRBD2. The J segment lost 6 bases and the V segment lost 10 bases, leaving 9 bases of the junction unmatched. The CDR3 extends over 15 amino acids. The V gene's germline CDR1 is ENHRY and CDR2 SYGVKD. The DNA for the CDR3 is TGTGCCAGCCAATCTAGCGGGGGGGCCGCCGGGGAGCTGTTTTTT. Its translation is CASQSSGGAAGELFF.

CDR3 DNA sequence: TGTGCCAGAAGCTTTTCTTACAGGGTGGCACAGCCCCAGCATTTT. Amino acids: CARSFSYRVAQPQHF. The genes are TRBV7-5 and TRBJ1-5; the listed D gene, TRBD1, was not tested against the DNA. TRBV7-5 is marked as a pseudogene. The CDR3 is 15 residues long.

The chain carries TRBV6-5 and TRBJ1-5, with a tentative D call TRBD1 (6 bases). In germline, CDR1 is MNHEY, CDR2 SVGAGI. With 5 bases removed from V and 4 bases from J, the gap between germline ends came to 15 bases. This CDR3 comprises 15 residues. The CDR3 here is CASSTGQLGNQPQHF. DNA for the CDR3: TGTGCCAGCAGTACCGGACAGCTTGGTAATCAGCCCCAGCATTTT.

This chain links TRBV14 with TRBJ2-2; a possible D gene is TRBD1 (5 bases). Germline V gene lookup returns CDR1 SGHDN and CDR2 FVKESK. The CDR3 spans 12 residues. V lost 1 base and J lost 8, with 5 bases in between. CDR3 amino acids: CASSQGTGELFF. In nucleotides, the CDR3 is TGTGCCAGCAGCCAAGGGACAGGGGAGCTGTTTTTT.

The chain recombines TRBV11-3 with TRBJ2-7; perhaps TRBD1 as D (5 bases). The CDR3 consists of 13 residues. Germline V gene lookup returns CDR1 SGHNT and CDR2 YENEEA. V was shortened by 3 bases and J by 3 bases, with 9 bases between the two germline ends. The CDR3 DNA follows: TGTGCCAGCAGCTTGGACATAAACTACGAGCAGTACTTC. This translates into CASSLDINYEQYF.

The chain is built from TRBV7-9 and TRBJ2-7; D might be TRBD1 (8 bases). Germline CDR1 and CDR2: SEHNR and FQNEAQ (reference sequence). The length of the CDR3 is 15 residues. Trimming shortened V by 2 bases and J by 4 bases, and 15 bases separated the two germline ends. The DNA of the CDR3 is TGTGCCAGCAGCTTAACAGGGGGAGGGCCGTACGAGCAGTACTTC. Protein product: CASSLTGGGPYEQYF.

This clone is large within its sample. V and J are TRBV5-4 and TRBJ2-1, with 16 bases aligning to TRBD2. The CDR3 covers 18 residues. CDR1 and CDR2 (germline): SGHNT, YYREEE (reference sequence). J gave up 3 bases and V 3 bases, and 6 bases lay outside the gene matches. The CDR3 nucleotides read TGTGCCAGCAGCTCCCCGGGACTAGCGGGGGGGCTCTACAATGAGCAGTTCTTC. It is translated as CASSSPGLAGGLYNEQFF.

The rearrangement links TRBV19 to TRBJ2-7, with D possibly matching TRBD2 (5 bases). The CDR3 is 13 amino acids. CDR1 LNHDA and CDR2 SQIVND come from the germline V gene (reference sequence). Trimming removed 5 bases at V and 4 bases at J, with 12 bases between. This CDR3 reads CASSLRRGYEQYF. In DNA, the CDR3 is TGTGCCAGTAGTCTACGGAGAGGGTACGAGCAGTACTTC. The full variable domain, rest sourced from reference TRBV19 and TRBJ2-7, is DGGITQSPKYLFRKEGQNVTLSCEQNLNHDAMYWYRQDPGQGLRLIYYSQIVNDFQKGDIAEGYSVSREKKESFPLTVTSAQKNPTAFYLCASSLRRGYEQYFGPGTRLTVT.

The DNA for the CDR3 is TGTGCCAGCAGCTTAGCCTTCCGTGGACAGGCCTACGAGCAGTACTTC. Its translation is CASSLAFRGQAYEQYF. The gene calls are TRBV7-2 and TRBJ2-7; TRBD1 agrees at 7 bases. Germline trimming cut 0 bases from V and 2 bases from J; bases unmatched to any gene: 7. In germline, CDR1 is SGHTA, CDR2 FQGNSA. CDR3 length equals 16 residues.

The chain carries TRBV11-2 and TRBJ1-6, with 7 bases matching TRBD1. The CDR3 is made up of 15 amino acids. V gave up 5 bases and J gave up 4 bases; unmatched junction bases: 5. Per the germline V gene, CDR1 is SGHAT and CDR2 is FQNNGV. CDR3 protein: CASSLRTGYNSPLHF. CDR3 bases: TGTGCCAGCAGCCTCCGGACAGGATATAATTCACCCCTCCACTTT.

J is TRBJ1-2 and V is TRBV4-2; perhaps TRBD1 as D (6 bases). This CDR3 has 15 amino acids. The germline V gene has CDR1 LGHNA and CDR2 YNFKEQ. Trimming left V 0 bases short and J 2 bases short, with 10 bases between. The CDR3 reads CASSQENRANYGYTF. Here the CDR3 DNA reads TGTGCCAGCAGCCAAGAAAACAGGGCGAACTATGGCTACACCTTC.

CDR3 protein: CASSIARGGTEQFF. CDR3 bases: TGTGCCAGTAGTATAGCTCGCGGAGGGACTGAGCAGTTCTTC. J is TRBJ2-1 and V is TRBV19, with D perhaps matching TRBD2 (6 bases). Germline values: CDR1 LNHDA, CDR2 SQIVND (reference sequence). The CDR3 length is 14 residues. V was trimmed by 1 base and J by 9 bases, leaving 13 bases between them.

The rearrangement uses TRBV7-9 and TRBJ2-7, with TRBD2 as a possible D gene (6 bases). Trimming took off 1 base at V and 0 bases at J, with 13 bases between the two ends. Germline V gene sequence: CDR1 SEHNR, CDR2 FQNEAQ (reference sequence). The CDR3 has 16 residues. This CDR3 reads CASSLVGDGSSYEQYF. Here the CDR3 DNA reads TGTGCCAGCAGCTTAGTGGGGGACGGGAGCTCCTACGAGCAGTACTTC.

This clone was seen only once. The chain has TRBV6-5 and TRBJ2-7; perhaps TRBD1 as D (5 bases). Trimming cost V 0 bases and J 6 bases, with 12 bases left between them. Germline lookup yields CDR1 MNHEY and CDR2 SVGAGI. This CDR3 contains 14 residues. CDR3 in amino acids: CASSYSPGPGEQYF. As DNA, the CDR3 is TGTGCCAGCAGTTACTCGCCAGGGCCCGGCGAGCAGTACTTC.

The rearrangement links TRBV30 to TRBJ2-3; TRBD2 matches at 9 bases. Germline V gene lookup returns CDR1 GTSNPN and CDR2 SVGIG (reference sequence). Germline trimming cut 1 base from V and 2 bases from J; bases unmatched to any gene: 4. This CDR3 comprises 15 residues. CDR3 sequence reads: CAWSAGTSITDTQYF. CDR3 DNA: TGTGCCTGGAGTGCCGGGACTAGCATCACAGATACGCAGTATTTT.

This chain links TRBV7-6 with TRBJ2-7; D might be TRBD1 (6 bases). In germline, CDR1 is SGHVS, CDR2 FNYEAQ. The germline V and J ends were trimmed by 5 bases and 6 bases, with 14 bases remaining between them. This CDR3 contains 13 residues. The CDR3 DNA sequence: TGTGCCAGCAGCCCTACCCAGGGGTTCGAGCAGTACTTC. It codes for CASSPTQGFEQYF.

This chain joins TRBV7-9 and TRBJ2-5; maybe TRBD2 (6 bases). This CDR3 region has 14 residues. CDR1 SEHNR and CDR2 FQNEAQ come from the germline V gene (reference sequence). Trimming pared 5 bases from V and 5 bases from J, leaving 15 bases between. The CDR3 spells CASSIDVGGETQYF. The CDR3 DNA reads TGTGCCAGCAGCATCGATGTCGGAGGGGAGACCCAGTACTTC. The full variable domain, in which reference TRBV7-9 and TRBJ2-5 provide the parts outside the CDR3, is DTGVSQNPRHKITKRGQNVTFRCDPISEHNRLYWYRQTLGQGPEFLTYFQNEAQLEKSRLLSDRFSAERPKGSFSTLEIQRTEQGDSAMYLCASSIDVGGETQYFGPGTRLLVL.

This clone has just one count. In DNA, the CDR3 is TGTGCCAGCAGCCTGGGAGTTACCTATAATTCACCCCTCCACTTT. Its translation: CASSLGVTYNSPLHF. The chain recombines TRBV5-5 with TRBJ1-6; D is unresolved. V was shortened by 4 bases and J by 2 bases, with 10 bases between the two germline ends. This CDR3 comprises 15 residues. Germline lookup yields CDR1 SGHKS and CDR2 YYEKEE (reference sequence).

The V and J genes are TRBV7-9 and TRBJ1-5; 9 positions agree with TRBD1. Germline values: CDR1 SEHNR, CDR2 FQNEAQ (reference sequence). The ends lost 1 base at V and 5 bases at J; junction bases unmatched: 3. The CDR3 is 15 amino acids. The CDR3 DNA reads TGTGCCAGCAGCTTAGGGGACAGGGACGATCAGCCCCAGCATTTT. This codes for CASSLGDRDDQPQHF.

In DNA form, the CDR3 reads TGTGCCAGCAACCGGGACAAGAACACTGAAGCTTTCTTT. Translated: CASNRDKNTEAFF. The chain recombines TRBV2 with TRBJ1-1, with D tentatively TRBD1 (6 bases). CDR1 SNHLY and CDR2 FYNNEI come from the germline V gene. Trimming took 7 bases from V and 1 from J, leaving 10 bases between them. The CDR3 loop spans 13 amino acids.

This clone was counted a single time. This chain joins TRBV19 and TRBJ2-7, with TRBD2 as a possible D gene (5 bases). V was shortened by 9 bases and J by 0 bases, with 9 bases between the two germline ends. CDR3 length: 12 residues. Germline V lookup: CDR1 LNHDA, CDR2 SQIVND (reference sequence). Here the CDR3 DNA reads TGTGCCAGGAGGGCCAGCTCCTACGAGCAGTACTTC. Translating gives CARRASSYEQYF.